A single T cell receptor beta chain is shown here with its context. These data belong to a study of blood T cell repertoires in COVID-19. Study-wide context: Both acute and convalescent COVID-19 samples were obtained from the United States, Italy and Spain. Sources were T cells, B-cell-depleted T cells, or PBMCs; the material itself was cDNA or gDNA.

Assay used: immunoSEQ multiplex PCR; TCRdb lists only in-frame clones, some missing. The sample lists under 75,000 clones; around 87% were seen once. The J segment lost 3 bases and the V segment lost 5 bases, leaving 2 bases of the junction unmatched. This CDR3 contains 13 residues. Sequencing was carried out using peripheral blood. This clonotype was sampled from a woman under 30 with acute or convalescent COVID-19. This chain uses TRBV12-3 or TRBV12-4 with TRBJ1-2; TRBD1 aligns across 8 bases. The CDR3 is CASSRQGYYGYTF. Written as DNA, the CDR3 is TGTGCCAGCAGTCGACAGGGGTACTATGGCTACACCTTC.